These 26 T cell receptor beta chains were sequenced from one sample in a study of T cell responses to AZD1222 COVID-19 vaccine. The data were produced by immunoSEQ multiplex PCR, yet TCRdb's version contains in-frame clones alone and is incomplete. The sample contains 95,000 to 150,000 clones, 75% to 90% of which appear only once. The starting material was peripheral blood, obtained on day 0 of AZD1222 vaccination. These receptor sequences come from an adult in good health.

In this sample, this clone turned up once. The chain's CDR3 is CATLDNTEAFF. CDR3 nucleotides: TGTGCCACCCTAGACAACACTGAAGCTTTCTTT. V and J are TRBV10-3 and TRBJ1-1; D remains unclear. CDR3 length: 11 residues. V was trimmed by 10 bases and J by 2 bases, leaving 8 bases between them. Germline CDR1 reads ENHRY; CDR2 reads SYGVKD.

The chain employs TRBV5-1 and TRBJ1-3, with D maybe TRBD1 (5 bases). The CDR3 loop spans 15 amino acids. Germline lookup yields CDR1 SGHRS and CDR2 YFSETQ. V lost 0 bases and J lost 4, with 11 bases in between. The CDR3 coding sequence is TGCGCCAGCAGCTTGGCCCCAGGGTTGGGAAACACCATATATTTT. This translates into CASSLAPGLGNTIYF.

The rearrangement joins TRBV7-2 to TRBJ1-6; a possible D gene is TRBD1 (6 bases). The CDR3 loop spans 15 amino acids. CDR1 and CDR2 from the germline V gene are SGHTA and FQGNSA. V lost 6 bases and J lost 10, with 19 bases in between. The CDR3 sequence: CASRGAQGEGSPLHF. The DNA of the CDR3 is TGTGCCAGCAGGGGGGCACAGGGAGAAGGATCACCCCTCCACTTT.

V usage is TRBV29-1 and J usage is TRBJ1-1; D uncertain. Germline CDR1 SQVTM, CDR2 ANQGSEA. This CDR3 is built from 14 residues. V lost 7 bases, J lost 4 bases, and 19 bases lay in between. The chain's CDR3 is CSAERSPTSTEAFF. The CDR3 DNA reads TGCAGCGCCGAACGGAGCCCCACGAGCACTGAAGCTTTCTTT.

CDR3 bases: TGTGCCAGCAGCCCGACAGACAATCAGCCCCAGCATTTT. The encoded protein is CASSPTDNQPQHF. The chain is built from TRBV6-5 and TRBJ1-5; D is perhaps TRBD1 (5 bases). Trimming left V 6 bases short and J 3 bases short, with 9 bases between. Per the germline V gene, CDR1 is MNHEY and CDR2 is SVGAGI. There are 13 residues in the CDR3.

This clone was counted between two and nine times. The CDR3 DNA reads as TGTGCCAGCAGCCTTCTACCGGGCCAAGGATTTATTGATTTCTTC. This encodes CASSLLPGQGFIDFF. The J gene is TRBJ2-1, the V gene TRBV6-2 or TRBV6-3; D is ambiguous. The CDR3 has 15 residues. V was clipped by 6 bases and J by 16 bases, with 28 bases between them. Per germline, CDR1 MNHEY and CDR2 SVGEGT.

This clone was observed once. Here the CDR3 reads CASGGESGNTIYF. CDR3 in DNA: TGTGCCAGTGGGGGGGAGTCTGGAAACACCATATATTTT. This chain links TRBV2 with TRBJ1-3; a weak D match, TRBD1 (5 bases). Germline V gene sequence: CDR1 SNHLY, CDR2 FYNNEI. The V end was cut by 9 bases, the J end by 1 base, with 10 bases between. The CDR3 spans 13 residues.

The CDR3 region is CASSPVQQGYHEQYF. CDR3 coding DNA: TGTGCCAGCTCACCGGTACAGCAAGGCTACCACGAGCAGTACTTC. This chain connects TRBV18 to TRBJ2-7; D is uncertain. V was clipped by 3 bases and J by 5 bases, with 17 bases between them. CDR1 and CDR2 from the germline V gene are KGHSH and LQKENI. This CDR3 has 15 residues.

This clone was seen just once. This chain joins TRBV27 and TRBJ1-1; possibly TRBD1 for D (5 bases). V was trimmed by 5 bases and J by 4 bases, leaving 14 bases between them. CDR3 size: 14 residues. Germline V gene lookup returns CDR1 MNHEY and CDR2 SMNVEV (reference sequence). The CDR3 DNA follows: TGTGCCAGCAGTGGGGGGGGAAGTGGCACTGAAGCTTTCTTT. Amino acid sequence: CASSGGGSGTEAFF.

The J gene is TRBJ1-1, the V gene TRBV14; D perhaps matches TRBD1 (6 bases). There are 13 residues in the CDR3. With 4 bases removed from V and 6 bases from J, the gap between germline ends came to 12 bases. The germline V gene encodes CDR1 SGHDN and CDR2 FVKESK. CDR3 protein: CASSRTGSAEAFF. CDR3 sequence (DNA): TGTGCCAGCAGCCGCACAGGGTCTGCTGAAGCTTTCTTT.

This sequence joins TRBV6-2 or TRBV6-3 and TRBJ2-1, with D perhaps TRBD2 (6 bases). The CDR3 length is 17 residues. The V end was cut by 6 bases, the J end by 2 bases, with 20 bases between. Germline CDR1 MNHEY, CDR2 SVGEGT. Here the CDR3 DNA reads TGTGCCAGCAGCTCTCGATGGGGCGGGACCACCTACAATGAGCAGTTCTTC. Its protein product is CASSSRWGGTTYNEQFF.

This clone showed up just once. The CDR3 is CASSMGQLGSNQPQHF. The CDR3 DNA reads TGTGCCAGCAGTATGGGACAGTTAGGGAGCAATCAGCCCCAGCATTTT. This chain uses TRBV6-2 or TRBV6-3 with TRBJ1-5; 7 nucleotides line up with TRBD1. V lost 5 bases and J lost 1; bases outside the gene matches: 8. CDR3 length equals 16 residues. Germline CDR1 and CDR2: MNHEY and SVGEGT.

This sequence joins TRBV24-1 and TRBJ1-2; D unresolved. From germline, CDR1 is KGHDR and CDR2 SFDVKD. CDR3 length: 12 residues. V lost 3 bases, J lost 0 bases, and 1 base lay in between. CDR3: CATSDTNYGYTF. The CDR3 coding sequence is TGTGCCACCAGTGATACTAACTATGGCTACACCTTC.

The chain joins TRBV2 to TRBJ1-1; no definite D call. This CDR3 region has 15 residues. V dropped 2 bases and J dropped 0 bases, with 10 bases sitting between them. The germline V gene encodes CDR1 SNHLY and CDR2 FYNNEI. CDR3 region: CASSEMGIMNTEAFF. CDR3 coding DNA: TGTGCCAGCAGTGAAATGGGAATCATGAACACTGAAGCTTTCTTT.

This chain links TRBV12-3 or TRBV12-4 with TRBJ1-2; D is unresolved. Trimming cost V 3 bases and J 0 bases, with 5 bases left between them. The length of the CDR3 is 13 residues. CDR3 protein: CASSFDANYGYTF. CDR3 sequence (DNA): TGTGCCAGCAGTTTCGATGCTAACTATGGCTACACCTTC.

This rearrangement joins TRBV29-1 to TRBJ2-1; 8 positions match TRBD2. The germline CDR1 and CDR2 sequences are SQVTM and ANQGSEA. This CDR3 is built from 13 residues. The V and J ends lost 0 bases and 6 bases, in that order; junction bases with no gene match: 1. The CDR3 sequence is CSVEDTSGNEQFF. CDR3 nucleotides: TGCAGCGTTGAAGATACTAGCGGCAATGAGCAGTTCTTC.

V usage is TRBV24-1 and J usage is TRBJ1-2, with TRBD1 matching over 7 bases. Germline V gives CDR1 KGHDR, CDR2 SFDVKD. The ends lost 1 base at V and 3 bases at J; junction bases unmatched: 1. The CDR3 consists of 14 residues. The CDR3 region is CATSDFTGDYGYTF. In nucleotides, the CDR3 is TGTGCCACCAGTGATTTTACAGGGGACTATGGCTACACCTTC.

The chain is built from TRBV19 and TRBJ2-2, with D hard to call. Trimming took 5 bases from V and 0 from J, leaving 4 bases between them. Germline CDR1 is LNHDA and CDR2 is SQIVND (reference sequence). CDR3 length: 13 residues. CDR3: CASSDTNTGELFF. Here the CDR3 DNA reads TGTGCCAGTAGTGATACGAACACCGGGGAGCTGTTTTTT.

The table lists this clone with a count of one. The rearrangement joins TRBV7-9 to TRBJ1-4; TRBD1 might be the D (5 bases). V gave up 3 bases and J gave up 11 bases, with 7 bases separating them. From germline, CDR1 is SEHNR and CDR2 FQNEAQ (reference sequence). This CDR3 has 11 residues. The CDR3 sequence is CASSLTEKLFF. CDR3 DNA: TGTGCCAGCAGCTTGACAGAGAAACTGTTTTTT.

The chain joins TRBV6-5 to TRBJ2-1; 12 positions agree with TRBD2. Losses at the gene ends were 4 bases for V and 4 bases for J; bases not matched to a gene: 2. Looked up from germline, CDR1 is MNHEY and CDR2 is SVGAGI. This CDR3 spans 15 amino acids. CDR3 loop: CASSFGLAGYNEQFF. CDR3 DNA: TGTGCCAGCAGTTTCGGACTAGCGGGATACAATGAGCAGTTCTTC.

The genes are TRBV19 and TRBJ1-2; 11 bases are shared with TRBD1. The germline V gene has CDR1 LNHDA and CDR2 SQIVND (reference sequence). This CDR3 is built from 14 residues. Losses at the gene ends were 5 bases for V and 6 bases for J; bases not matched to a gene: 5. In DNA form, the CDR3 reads TGTGCCAGTAGTGCCCCGGACAGGGGGCATGGCTACACCTTC. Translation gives CASSAPDRGHGYTF. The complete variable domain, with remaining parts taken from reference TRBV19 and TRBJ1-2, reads DGGITQSPKYLFRKEGQNVTLSCEQNLNHDAMYWYRQDPGQGLRLIYYSQIVNDFQKGDIAEGYSVSREKKESFPLTVTSAQKNPTAFYLCASSAPDRGHGYTFGSGTRLTVV.

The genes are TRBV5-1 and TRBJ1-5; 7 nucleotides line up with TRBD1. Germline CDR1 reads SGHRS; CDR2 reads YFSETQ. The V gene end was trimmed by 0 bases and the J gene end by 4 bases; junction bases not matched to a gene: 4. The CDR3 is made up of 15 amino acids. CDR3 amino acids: CASSLAGQANQPQHF. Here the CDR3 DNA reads TGCGCCAGCAGCTTGGCCGGACAGGCAAATCAGCCCCAGCATTTT.

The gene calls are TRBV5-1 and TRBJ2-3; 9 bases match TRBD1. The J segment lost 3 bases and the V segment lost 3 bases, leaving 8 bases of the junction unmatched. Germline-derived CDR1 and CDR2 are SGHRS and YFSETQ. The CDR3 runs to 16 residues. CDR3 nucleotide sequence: TGCGCCAGCAGCTCGGGACAGGGTGTCGGTACAGATACGCAGTATTTT. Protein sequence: CASSSGQGVGTDTQYF.

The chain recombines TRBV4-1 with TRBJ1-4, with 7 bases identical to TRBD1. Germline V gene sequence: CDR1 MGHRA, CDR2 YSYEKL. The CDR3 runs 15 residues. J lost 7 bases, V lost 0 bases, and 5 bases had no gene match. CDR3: CASSQDGSGGEKLFF. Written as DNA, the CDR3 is TGCGCCAGCAGCCAAGATGGATCAGGGGGTGAAAAACTGTTTTTT.

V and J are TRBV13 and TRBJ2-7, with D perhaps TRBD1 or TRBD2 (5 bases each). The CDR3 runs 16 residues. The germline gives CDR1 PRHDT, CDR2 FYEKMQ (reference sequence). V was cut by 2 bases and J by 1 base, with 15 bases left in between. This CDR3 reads CASSLSYTRTSYEQYF. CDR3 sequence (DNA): TGTGCCAGCAGCTTATCGTATACTAGGACATCCTACGAGCAGTACTTC. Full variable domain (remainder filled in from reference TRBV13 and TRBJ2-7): AAGVIQSPRHLIKEKRETATLKCYPIPRHDTVYWYQQGPGQDPQFLISFYEKMQSDKGSIPDRFSAQQFSDYHSELNMSSLELGDSALYFCASSLSYTRTSYEQYFGPGTRLTVT.

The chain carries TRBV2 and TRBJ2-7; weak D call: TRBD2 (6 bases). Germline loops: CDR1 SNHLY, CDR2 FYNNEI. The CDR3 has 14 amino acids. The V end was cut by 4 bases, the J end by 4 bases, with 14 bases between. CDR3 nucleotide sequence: TGTGCCAGCAGTGTGGGACTTGGGGCTTACGAGCAGTACTTC. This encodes CASSVGLGAYEQYF.